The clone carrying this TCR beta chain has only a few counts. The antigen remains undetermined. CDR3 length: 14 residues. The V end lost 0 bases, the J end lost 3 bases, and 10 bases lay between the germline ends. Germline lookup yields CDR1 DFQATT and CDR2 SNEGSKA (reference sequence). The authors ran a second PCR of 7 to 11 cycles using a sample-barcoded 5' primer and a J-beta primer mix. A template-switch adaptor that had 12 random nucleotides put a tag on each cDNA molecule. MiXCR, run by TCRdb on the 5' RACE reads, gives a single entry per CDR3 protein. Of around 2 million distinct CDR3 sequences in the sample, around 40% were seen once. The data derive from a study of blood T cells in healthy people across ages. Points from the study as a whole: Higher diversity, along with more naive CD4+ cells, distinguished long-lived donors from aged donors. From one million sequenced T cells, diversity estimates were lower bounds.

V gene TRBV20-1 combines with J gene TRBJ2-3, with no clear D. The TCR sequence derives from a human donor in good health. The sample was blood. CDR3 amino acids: CSARDSSTTDTQYF. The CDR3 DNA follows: TGCAGTGCTAGAGATAGTAGCACGACAGATACGCAGTATTTT.